This TCR beta chain was identified in a study of blood T cells in healthy people across ages. Study-level findings and limits: Unsorted PBMCs ruled out conclusive naive versus antigen-experienced comparison.

Points on this clonotype: As yet, its antigen is unknown.

Germline CDR1 reads SGHVS; CDR2 reads FQNEAQ. V shed 4 bases, J shed 4 bases, and the junction held 9 bases outside the gene matches. The CDR3 has 15 amino acids. A second roughly 6 to 11 cycle PCR used barcoded and J-beta primers. TCRdb independently ran MiXCR on the 5' RACE reads; one entry per CDR3 protein. This sample has some 790,000 distinct CDR3 sequences, with 29% found just once. V and J are TRBV7-8 and TRBJ1-2; TRBD1 aligns across 7 bases. The sample comprised blood. This sequence originates from a woman at least 80 years old in good health. The CDR3 spells CASSSEGRDSYGYTF. The CDR3 DNA follows: TGTGCCAGCAGCTCAGAGGGGAGGGACAGCTATGGCTACACCTTC. Combining the CDR3 with reference TRBV7-8 and TRBJ1-2 gives the whole variable domain GAGVSQSPRYKVAKRGQDVALRCDPISGHVSLFWYQQALGQGPEFLTYFQNEAQLDKSGLPSDRFFAERPEGSVSTLKIQRTQQEDSAVYLCASSSEGRDSYGYTFGSGTRLTVV.